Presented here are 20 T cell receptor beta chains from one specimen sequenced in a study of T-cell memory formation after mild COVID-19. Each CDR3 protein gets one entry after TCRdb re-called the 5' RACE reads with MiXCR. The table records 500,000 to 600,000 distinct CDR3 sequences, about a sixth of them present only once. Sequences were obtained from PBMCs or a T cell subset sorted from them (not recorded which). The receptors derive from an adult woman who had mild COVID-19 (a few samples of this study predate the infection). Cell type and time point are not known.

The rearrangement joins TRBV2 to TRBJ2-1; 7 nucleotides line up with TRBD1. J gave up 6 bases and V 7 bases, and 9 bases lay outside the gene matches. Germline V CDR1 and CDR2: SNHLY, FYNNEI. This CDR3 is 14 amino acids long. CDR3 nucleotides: TGTGCCAGCATCGAGACAGGGTCCCTCAATGAGCAGTTCTTC. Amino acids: CASIETGSLNEQFF. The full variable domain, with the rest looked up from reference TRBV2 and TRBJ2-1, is EPEVTQTPSHQVTQMGQEVILRCVPISNHLYFYWYRQILGQKVEFLVSFYNNEISEKSEIFDDQFSVERPDGSNFTLKIRSTKLEDSAMYFCASIETGSLNEQFFGPGTRLTVL.

CDR3 in DNA: TGTGCCGGGCGAACAGGGGCGGGAGATACGCAGTATTTT. It translates to CAGRTGAGDTQYF. V gene TRBV7-9 combines with J gene TRBJ2-3, with TRBD1 identical over 7 bases. Germline loops: CDR1 SEHNR, CDR2 FQNEAQ (reference sequence). CDR3 length equals 13 residues. V was clipped by 11 bases and J by 5 bases; unmatched bases: 10.

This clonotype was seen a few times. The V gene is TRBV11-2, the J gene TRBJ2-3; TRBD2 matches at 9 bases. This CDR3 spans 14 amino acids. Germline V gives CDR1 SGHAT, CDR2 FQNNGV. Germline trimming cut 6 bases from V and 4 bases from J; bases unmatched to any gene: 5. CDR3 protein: CASRNSGGADTQYF. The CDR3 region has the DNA TGTGCCAGCAGAAATAGCGGGGGAGCAGATACGCAGTATTTT.

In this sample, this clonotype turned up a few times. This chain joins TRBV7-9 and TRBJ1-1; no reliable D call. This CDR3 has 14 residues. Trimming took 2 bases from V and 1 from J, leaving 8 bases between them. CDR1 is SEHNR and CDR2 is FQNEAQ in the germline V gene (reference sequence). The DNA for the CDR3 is TGTGCCAGCAGCTTATCCGGCCCGAACACTGAAGCTTTCTTT. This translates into CASSLSGPNTEAFF. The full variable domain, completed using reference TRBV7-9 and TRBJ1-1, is DTGVSQNPRHKITKRGQNVTFRCDPISEHNRLYWYRQTLGQGPEFLTYFQNEAQLEKSRLLSDRFSAERPKGSFSTLEIQRTEQGDSAMYLCASSLSGPNTEAFFGQGTRLTVV.

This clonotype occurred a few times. The CDR3 region has the DNA TGTGCCAGCAGCTTGAGGGCAAACCCTGCTACAGCAGATACGCAGTATTTT. It encodes CASSLRANPATADTQYF. The chain employs TRBV5-6 and TRBJ2-3, with D hard to call. CDR1 and CDR2 from the germline V gene are SGHDT and YYEEEE. The CDR3 sequence is 17 residues long. With 1 base removed from V and 4 bases from J, the gap between germline ends came to 19 bases.

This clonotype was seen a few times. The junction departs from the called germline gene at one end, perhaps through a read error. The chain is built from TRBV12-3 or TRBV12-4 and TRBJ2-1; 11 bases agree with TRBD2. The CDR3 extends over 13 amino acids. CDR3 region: CASSLSVAGGPIF. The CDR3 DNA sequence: TGTGCCAGCAGTTTATCAGTAGCGGGAGGGCCGATCTTC.

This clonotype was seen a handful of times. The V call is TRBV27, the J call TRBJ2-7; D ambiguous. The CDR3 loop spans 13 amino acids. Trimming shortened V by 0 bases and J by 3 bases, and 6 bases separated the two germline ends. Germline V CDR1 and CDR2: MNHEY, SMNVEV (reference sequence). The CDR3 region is CASSLSKFYEQYF. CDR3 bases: TGTGCCAGCAGTTTATCCAAATTCTACGAGCAGTACTTC.

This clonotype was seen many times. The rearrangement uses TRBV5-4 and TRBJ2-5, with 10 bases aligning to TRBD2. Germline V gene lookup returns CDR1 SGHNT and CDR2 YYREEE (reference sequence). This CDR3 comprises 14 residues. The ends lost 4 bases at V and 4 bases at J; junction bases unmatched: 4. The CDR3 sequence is CASSARLAGETQYF. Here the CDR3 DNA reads TGTGCCAGCAGCGCCAGACTAGCGGGAGAGACCCAGTACTTC.

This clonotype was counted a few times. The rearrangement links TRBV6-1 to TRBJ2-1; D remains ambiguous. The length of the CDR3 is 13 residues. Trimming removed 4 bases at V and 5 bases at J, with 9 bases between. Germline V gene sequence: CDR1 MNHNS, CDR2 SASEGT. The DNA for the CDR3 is TGTGCCAGCAGTGGGGGATCGAACAATGAGCAGTTCTTC. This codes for CASSGGSNNEQFF.

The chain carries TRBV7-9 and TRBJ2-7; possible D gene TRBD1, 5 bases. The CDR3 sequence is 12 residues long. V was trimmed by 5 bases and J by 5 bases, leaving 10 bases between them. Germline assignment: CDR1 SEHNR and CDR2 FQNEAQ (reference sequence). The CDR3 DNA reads TGTGCCAGCAGCCCCCAGGGCCACGAGCAGTACTTC. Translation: CASSPQGHEQYF. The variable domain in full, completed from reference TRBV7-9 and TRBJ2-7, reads DTGVSQNPRHKITKRGQNVTFRCDPISEHNRLYWYRQTLGQGPEFLTYFQNEAQLEKSRLLSDRFSAERPKGSFSTLEIQRTEQGDSAMYLCASSPQGHEQYFGPGTRLTVT.

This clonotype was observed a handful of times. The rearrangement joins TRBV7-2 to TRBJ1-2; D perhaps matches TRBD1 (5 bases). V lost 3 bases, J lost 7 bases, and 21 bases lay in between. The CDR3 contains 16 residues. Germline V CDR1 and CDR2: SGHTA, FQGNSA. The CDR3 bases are TGTGCCAGCAGCTTCCGAGGGGTATCGCAATTAGGTGGCTACACCTTC. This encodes CASSFRGVSQLGGYTF.

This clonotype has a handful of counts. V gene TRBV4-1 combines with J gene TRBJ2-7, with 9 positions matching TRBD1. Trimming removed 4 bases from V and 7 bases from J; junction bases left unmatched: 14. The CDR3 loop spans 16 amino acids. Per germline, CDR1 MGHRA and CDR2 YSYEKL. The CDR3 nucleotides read TGCGCCAGCAGCCGAGATCCGGGACAGGGTGTAGGGGAGCAGTACTTC. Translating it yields CASSRDPGQGVGEQYF.

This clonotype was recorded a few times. The CDR3 nucleotides are TGTGCCAAAGCAGATGAGGAGACCCAGTACTTC. Its translation: CAKADEETQYF. The genes are TRBV27 and TRBJ2-5; no clear D gene. CDR1 is MNHEY and CDR2 is SMNVEV in the germline V gene (reference sequence). The CDR3 runs to 11 residues. The ends were cut back, 10 bases at V and 5 bases at J, with 11 bases in the middle.

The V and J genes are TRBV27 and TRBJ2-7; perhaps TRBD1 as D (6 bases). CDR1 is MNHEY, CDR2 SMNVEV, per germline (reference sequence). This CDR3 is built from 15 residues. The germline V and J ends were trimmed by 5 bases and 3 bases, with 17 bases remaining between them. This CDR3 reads CASSPQTGLVYEQYF. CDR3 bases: TGTGCCAGCAGTCCACAGACAGGATTAGTCTACGAGCAGTACTTC.

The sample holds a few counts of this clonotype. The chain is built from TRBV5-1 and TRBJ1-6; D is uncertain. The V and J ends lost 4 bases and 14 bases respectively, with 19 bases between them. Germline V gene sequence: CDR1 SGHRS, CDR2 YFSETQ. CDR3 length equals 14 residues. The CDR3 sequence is CASSPENPIRTLHF. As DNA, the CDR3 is TGCGCCAGCAGCCCGGAGAACCCGATAAGGACCCTCCACTTT.

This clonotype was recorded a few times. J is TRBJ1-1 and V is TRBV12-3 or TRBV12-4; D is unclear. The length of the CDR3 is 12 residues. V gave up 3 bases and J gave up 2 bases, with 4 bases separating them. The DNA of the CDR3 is TGTGCCAGCAGTTTGTATAACACTGAAGCTTTCTTT. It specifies CASSLYNTEAFF.

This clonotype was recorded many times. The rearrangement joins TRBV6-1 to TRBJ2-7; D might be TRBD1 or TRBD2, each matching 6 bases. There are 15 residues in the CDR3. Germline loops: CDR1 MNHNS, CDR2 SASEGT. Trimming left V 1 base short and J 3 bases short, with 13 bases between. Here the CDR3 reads CASSEEGGAIYEQYF. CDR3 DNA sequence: TGTGCCAGCAGTGAAGAGGGGGGCGCAATCTACGAGCAGTACTTC.

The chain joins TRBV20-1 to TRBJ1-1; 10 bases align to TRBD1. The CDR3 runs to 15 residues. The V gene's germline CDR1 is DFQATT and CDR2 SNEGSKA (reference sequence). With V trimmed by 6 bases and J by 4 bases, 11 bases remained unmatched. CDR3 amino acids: CSAAHWDRGRTEAFF. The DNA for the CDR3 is TGCAGTGCAGCCCATTGGGACAGGGGTCGCACTGAAGCTTTCTTT.

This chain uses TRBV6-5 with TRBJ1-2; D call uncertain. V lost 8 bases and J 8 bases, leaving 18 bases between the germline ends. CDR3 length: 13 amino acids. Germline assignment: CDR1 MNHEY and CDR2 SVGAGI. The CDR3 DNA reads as TGTGCCAGCGGAACGACGGAGCTCCGGGGCTACACCTTC. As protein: CASGTTELRGYTF.

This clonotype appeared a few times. The CDR3 loop reads CSARRRQTDTGELFF. DNA for the CDR3: TGCAGTGCTAGGAGAAGGCAAACGGACACCGGGGAGCTGTTTTTT. The J gene is TRBJ2-2, the V gene TRBV20-1; D gene unclear. This CDR3 has 15 amino acids. The germline CDR1 and CDR2 sequences are DFQATT and SNEGSKA (reference sequence). Trimming pared 3 bases from V and 3 bases from J, leaving 14 bases between.